The 26 T cell receptor beta chains in this list originate from one sample, sequenced in a study of identical twins. TCRdb processed the 5' RACE reads anew with MiXCR; each CDR3 protein has one entry. The sample has over 600,000 distinct CDR3 sequences, about 20% seen once; the top ten hold 4% to 5.5%. Another study also made use of these data, one on T cells expressing NK-cell markers.

Sample: PBMCs. Receptors originate from a woman under 30 in good health.

This clonotype was seen only a few times. The rearrangement links TRBV5-6 to TRBJ2-5; D remains ambiguous. CDR3 length: 12 residues. Germline V gives CDR1 SGHDT, CDR2 YYEEEE. The V end lost 2 bases, the J end lost 10 bases, and 12 bases lay between the germline ends. This chain's CDR3 is CASSLSRSDQYF. Written as DNA, the CDR3 is TGTGCCAGCAGCTTAAGCCGGTCGGACCAGTACTTC. The full variable domain, rest sourced from reference TRBV5-6 and TRBJ2-5, is DAGVTQSPTHLIKTRGQQVTLRCSPKSGHDTVSWYQQALGQGPQFIFQYYEEEERQRGNFPDRFSGHQFPNYSSELNVNALLLGDSALYLCASSLSRSDQYFGPGTRLLVL.

The chain links TRBV2 to TRBJ2-1; D remains ambiguous. This CDR3 comprises 14 residues. Trimming removed 7 bases at V and 0 bases at J, with 10 bases between. Germline V gene lookup returns CDR1 SNHLY and CDR2 FYNNEI. The CDR3 nucleotides read TGTGCCAGCAACACGGCGTTCTCCTACAATGAGCAGTTCTTC. It specifies CASNTAFSYNEQFF.

This clonotype was counted only a few times. The J gene is TRBJ2-5, the V gene TRBV20-1, with TRBD1 identical over 7 bases. V lost 5 bases, J lost 3 bases, and 3 bases stayed unmatched. In germline, CDR1 is DFQATT, CDR2 SNEGSKA (reference sequence). The length of the CDR3 is 12 residues. The CDR3 sequence is CSAQQGKETQYF. The CDR3 DNA reads TGCAGTGCTCAACAGGGGAAAGAGACCCAGTACTTC.

The V call is TRBV5-1, the J call TRBJ2-7, with 7 bases fitting TRBD2. The ends lost 2 bases at V and 0 bases at J; junction bases unmatched: 5. This CDR3 is 15 amino acids long. Germline loops: CDR1 SGHRS, CDR2 YFSETQ. CDR3 nucleotides: TGCGCCAGCAGCTTTATAGGCGGGAGCTCCTACGAGCAGTACTTC. Its translation is CASSFIGGSSYEQYF.

The gene calls are TRBV9 and TRBJ2-7; D uncertain. Looked up from germline, CDR1 is SGDLS and CDR2 is YYNGEE. Between the trimmed V and J ends, which lost 0 bases and 3 bases, there was a span of 10 bases. The length of the CDR3 is 14 residues. CDR3 sequence reads: CASSVGAGLYEQYF. The CDR3 region has the DNA TGTGCCAGCAGCGTAGGAGCAGGCCTCTACGAGCAGTACTTC. Drawing the rest from reference TRBV9 and TRBJ2-7, the complete variable domain is DSGVTQTPKHLITATGQRVTLRCSPRSGDLSVYWYQQSLDQGLQFLIQYYNGEERAKGNILERFSAQQFPDLHSELNLSSLELGDSALYFCASSVGAGLYEQYFGPGTRLTVT.

The chain has TRBV20-1 and TRBJ2-3; the D gene is possibly TRBD2 (6 bases). There are 15 residues in the CDR3. The V gene lost 0 bases and the J gene lost 4 bases, with 14 bases spanning the gap. Germline CDR1 is DFQATT and CDR2 is SNEGSKA (reference sequence). CDR3 nucleotide sequence: TGCAGTGCTAGAGATCAAAGACTAGAGCCAGATACGCAGTATTTT. Protein sequence: CSARDQRLEPDTQYF.

J is TRBJ1-2 and V is TRBV20-1; 7 nucleotides match TRBD1. This CDR3 is 13 amino acids long. V shed 1 base and J 3 bases; nucleotides not matched to a gene: 2. Germline CDR1 reads DFQATT; CDR2 reads SNEGSKA (reference sequence). Here the CDR3 DNA reads TGCAGTGCTAGAGTTGACAGGGACTATGGCTACACCTTC. Translation: CSARVDRDYGYTF.

The J gene is TRBJ1-5, the V gene TRBV12-3 or TRBV12-4, with a tentative D call TRBD1 (5 bases). The V end was cut by 7 bases, the J end by 7 bases, with 20 bases between. CDR3 length: 15 residues. The CDR3 DNA reads as TGTGCCAGCACCCGGGGCGGAGGCCTCGGGCAGCCCCAGCATTTT. Translation gives CASTRGGGLGQPQHF.

The chain employs TRBV20-1 and TRBJ2-1; 9 bases align to TRBD2. Trimming at V came to 3 bases and at J to 7 bases, leaving 7 bases not matched to a gene. CDR3 length: 14 amino acids. CDR1 is DFQATT and CDR2 is SNEGSKA in the germline V gene (reference sequence). This chain's CDR3 is CSASRLAGKNEQFF. The CDR3 bases are TGCAGTGCTAGTCGGCTAGCGGGAAAAAATGAGCAGTTCTTC.

The chain combines TRBV9 with TRBJ2-1, with 7 bases identical to TRBD1. Trimming took 1 base from V and 0 from J; bases not matched to a gene: 4. The length of the CDR3 is 16 residues. Germline values: CDR1 SGDLS, CDR2 YYNGEE. CDR3 in amino acids: CASSVYGDSSYNEQFF. CDR3 DNA: TGTGCCAGCAGCGTATATGGGGACAGCTCCTACAATGAGCAGTTCTTC.

A few counts support this clonotype. The V gene is TRBV6-5, the J gene TRBJ1-1, with D possibly TRBD1 on 5 matching bases. The CDR3 loop spans 16 amino acids. Trimming shortened V by 0 bases and J by 5 bases, and 16 bases separated the two germline ends. Germline-derived CDR1 and CDR2 are MNHEY and SVGAGI. The CDR3 here is CASSYSRAGRNTEAFF. For the CDR3, the DNA is TGTGCCAGCAGTTACTCTAGGGCGGGACGGAATACTGAAGCTTTCTTT.

The chain employs TRBV12-3 or TRBV12-4 and TRBJ2-7; maybe TRBD2 (5 bases). The CDR3 length is 17 residues. The V gene lost 2 bases and the J gene lost 5 bases, with 22 bases spanning the gap. CDR3 nucleotide sequence: TGTGCCAGCAGTTTACCACCCGGGGTCACGAGAGTCCACGAGCAGTACTTC. Translated: CASSLPPGVTRVHEQYF.

This clonotype was seen ten or more times. The rearrangement uses TRBV12-3 or TRBV12-4 and TRBJ2-1; TRBD2 agrees at 7 bases. J was trimmed by 0 bases and V by 7 bases; bases with no gene match: 0. The CDR3 is made up of 13 amino acids. The CDR3 DNA reads TGTGCCAGCACGGGGGGCTCCTACAATGAGCAGTTCTTC. It codes for CASTGGSYNEQFF.

This clonotype was counted a few times. This rearrangement joins TRBV20-1 to TRBJ2-7; D is uncertain. Germline CDR1 and CDR2: DFQATT and SNEGSKA (reference sequence). V shed 1 base and J shed 2 bases, with 6 bases lying between them. This CDR3 comprises 12 residues. This chain's CDR3 is CSARVKTYEQYF. The CDR3 region has the DNA TGCAGTGCTAGAGTTAAAACCTACGAGCAGTACTTC.

The chain's CDR3 is CASSLDEGVSYEQYF. In DNA, the CDR3 is TGCGCCAGCAGCTTGGACGAGGGAGTCTCCTACGAGCAGTACTTC. This chain joins TRBV5-1 and TRBJ2-7, with TRBD2 as a possible D gene (5 bases). This CDR3 contains 15 residues. The germline CDR1 and CDR2 sequences are SGHRS and YFSETQ. V was shortened by 0 bases and J by 0 bases, with 10 bases between the two germline ends. The variable domain in full, completed from reference TRBV5-1 and TRBJ2-7, reads KAGVTQTPRYLIKTRGQQVTLSCSPISGHRSVSWYQQTPGQGLQFLFEYFSETQRNKGNFPGRFSGRQFSNSRSEMNVSTLELGDSALYLCASSLDEGVSYEQYFGPGTRLTVT.

Judged by abundance, this clonotype is medium-sized. V and J are TRBV12-3 or TRBV12-4 and TRBJ2-7; a possible D gene is TRBD2 (5 bases). Trimming pared 2 bases from V and 0 bases from J, leaving 11 bases between. The CDR3 runs to 15 residues. The CDR3 is CASSLSGLTSYEQYF. CDR3 bases: TGTGCCAGCAGTTTAAGCGGTCTAACCTCCTACGAGCAGTACTTC.

V and J are TRBV10-3 and TRBJ2-1; 8 nucleotides agree with TRBD1. V trimming: 4 bases; J trimming: 4 bases; junction bases outside the gene matches: 3. The CDR3 is 14 residues long. The germline V gene has CDR1 ENHRY and CDR2 SYGVKD. The CDR3 DNA follows: TGTGCCATCAGTGGGGACAGGTGGTACAATGAGCAGTTCTTC. Protein: CAISGDRWYNEQFF.

A single count supports this clonotype. This chain uses TRBV2 with TRBJ2-5; possible D gene TRBD2, 7 bases. The CDR3 is 12 residues long. CDR1 is SNHLY, CDR2 FYNNEI, per germline. Trimming removed 10 bases from V and 4 bases from J, with 13 bases in between. The CDR3 DNA is TGTGCCACCCGGGGGGCAGGAGAGACCCAGTACTTC. Amino acid sequence: CATRGAGETQYF. Supplemented by reference TRBV2 and TRBJ2-5, the full variable domain reads EPEVTQTPSHQVTQMGQEVILRCVPISNHLYFYWYRQILGQKVEFLVSFYNNEISEKSEIFDDQFSVERPDGSNFTLKIRSTKLEDSAMYFCATRGAGETQYFGPGTRLLVL.

The chain links TRBV6-1 to TRBJ2-7; weak D call: TRBD2 (7 bases). Trimming left V 9 bases short and J 1 base short, with 13 bases between. Germline V CDR1 and CDR2: MNHNS, SASEGT. The CDR3 contains 13 residues. The CDR3 coding sequence is TGTGCCAGTACGGGGGGCAGTTCCTACGAGCAGTACTTC. Amino acid sequence: CASTGGSSYEQYF.

The CDR3 reads CSARKVGRDTGELFF. The CDR3 DNA reads TGCAGTGCTAGGAAAGTGGGGCGAGACACCGGGGAGCTGTTTTTT. The chain carries TRBV20-1 and TRBJ2-2; tentative D call: TRBD1 (5 bases). Germline lookup yields CDR1 DFQATT and CDR2 SNEGSKA (reference sequence). The CDR3 covers 15 residues. Trimming removed 3 bases at V and 3 bases at J, with 14 bases between.

The gene calls are TRBV20-1 and TRBJ2-5, with 8 bases lining up with TRBD2. There are 14 residues in the CDR3. With 5 bases clipped from V and 5 bases from J, the junction kept 10 bases outside the gene matches. Per germline, CDR1 DFQATT and CDR2 SNEGSKA (reference sequence). The CDR3 DNA reads TGCAGTGCTCCACAACGGGAGGGCCTTGAGACCCAGTACTTC. Protein: CSAPQREGLETQYF.

This chain links TRBV24-1 with TRBJ1-5, with 8 bases lining up with TRBD1. Trimming at V came to 8 bases and at J to 1 base, leaving 12 bases not matched to a gene. Germline V gene sequence: CDR1 KGHDR, CDR2 SFDVKD. The CDR3 sequence is 17 residues long. DNA for the CDR3: TGTGCCACCATTGGACAGGGACGGGAGTGGAGCAATCAGCCCCAGCATTTT. Protein sequence: CATIGQGREWSNQPQHF.

Only a few counts were recorded for this clonotype. This chain links TRBV9 with TRBJ2-1; 9 bases are shared with TRBD2. Germline CDR1 and CDR2: SGDLS and YYNGEE. The CDR3 contains 16 residues. J gave up 0 bases and V 3 bases, and 4 bases lay outside the gene matches. Written as DNA, the CDR3 is TGTGCCAGCAGCGAAAAACTAGCGGGCTCCTACAATGAGCAGTTCTTC. The encoded protein is CASSEKLAGSYNEQFF.

This clonotype appeared many times. The CDR3 here is CASRPSDRTSYEQYF. The CDR3 nucleotides are TGTGCCAGCAGACCATCCGACAGGACCTCCTACGAGCAGTACTTC. The V gene is TRBV3-1, the J gene TRBJ2-7; D is perhaps TRBD1 (6 bases). Germline V CDR1 and CDR2: LGHDT, YNNKEL (reference sequence). This CDR3 has 15 amino acids. Trimming removed 6 bases from V and 0 bases from J, with 15 bases in between.

This clonotype was counted a few times. The chain recombines TRBV20-1 with TRBJ2-5; D is uncertain. Deletions cut 8 bases from V and 1 base from J, with 11 bases between. CDR1 and CDR2 from the germline V gene are DFQATT and SNEGSKA (reference sequence). This CDR3 region has 12 residues. The CDR3 region is CSCKLSQETQYF. Here the CDR3 DNA reads TGCAGTTGCAAGCTATCCCAAGAGACCCAGTACTTC.

V usage is TRBV20-1 and J usage is TRBJ1-1; D is undetermined. CDR3 length: 13 amino acids. V was trimmed by 6 bases and J by 1 base, leaving 12 bases between them. CDR1 DFQATT and CDR2 SNEGSKA come from the germline V gene (reference sequence). The CDR3 here is CSADSDQNTEAFF. Here the CDR3 DNA reads TGCAGTGCGGATTCGGACCAGAACACTGAAGCTTTCTTT.